A single sample is the source of the 5 T cell receptor beta chains below, sequenced in a study of shared T cell receptors in the human thymus. The protocol was immunoSEQ multiplex PCR, while the TCRdb copy is restricted to in-frame clones and leaves out a portion. The table lists hundreds of thousands of clones, about 95% of them singletons. Sequenced input: thymocytes. These receptors all stem from a human donor.

V usage is TRBV25-1 and J usage is TRBJ2-7; D is unresolved. The ends were cut back, 1 base at V and 0 bases at J, with 4 bases in the middle. CDR1 and CDR2 from the germline V gene are MGHDK and SYGVNS. CDR3 length: 13 amino acids. DNA of the CDR3: TGTGCCAGCAGTGAATTCAACTCCTACGAGCAGTACTTC. As protein: CASSEFNSYEQYF.

This chain connects TRBV7-3 to TRBJ2-7; 7 bases are shared with TRBD1. Trimming at V came to 5 bases and at J to 2 bases, leaving 24 bases not matched to a gene. There are 20 residues in the CDR3. CDR1 and CDR2 from the germline V gene are SGHTA and FQGTGA. The CDR3 bases are TGTGCCAGCAGCCCACGGAAAGGACAGGAAGACGCTGGAGTCGCCTACGAGCAGTACTTC. Translating it yields CASSPRKGQEDAGVAYEQYF.

The chain's CDR3 is CAISGSQGSGYGYTF. The CDR3 nucleotides read TGTGCCATCAGTGGATCACAGGGGTCGGGGTATGGCTACACCTTC. This rearrangement joins TRBV10-3 to TRBJ1-2, with 7 bases identical to TRBD1. This CDR3 contains 15 residues. V lost 4 bases, J lost 5 bases, and 10 bases stayed unmatched. Germline CDR1 ENHRY, CDR2 SYGVKD.

The V call is TRBV11-3, the J call TRBJ1-1; perhaps TRBD1 as D (5 bases). Germline loops: CDR1 SGHNT, CDR2 YENEEA. Trimming removed 4 bases at V and 3 bases at J, with 18 bases between. The CDR3 consists of 16 residues. CDR3 coding DNA: TGTGCCAGCAGCTCCCGGGACTCATTGTGGGACACTGAAGCTTTCTTT. It specifies CASSSRDSLWDTEAFF.

This chain uses TRBV7-9 with TRBJ1-3; 8 bases map to TRBD1. The V segment lost 10 bases and the J segment 0 bases; nucleotides outside the gene matches: 17. This CDR3 spans 18 amino acids. Germline V lookup: CDR1 SEHNR, CDR2 FQNEAQ (reference sequence). This chain's CDR3 is CAITWGDRPTDSGNTIYF. The CDR3 DNA follows: TGTGCCATAACATGGGGGGACAGGCCAACGGACTCTGGAAACACCATATATTTT.